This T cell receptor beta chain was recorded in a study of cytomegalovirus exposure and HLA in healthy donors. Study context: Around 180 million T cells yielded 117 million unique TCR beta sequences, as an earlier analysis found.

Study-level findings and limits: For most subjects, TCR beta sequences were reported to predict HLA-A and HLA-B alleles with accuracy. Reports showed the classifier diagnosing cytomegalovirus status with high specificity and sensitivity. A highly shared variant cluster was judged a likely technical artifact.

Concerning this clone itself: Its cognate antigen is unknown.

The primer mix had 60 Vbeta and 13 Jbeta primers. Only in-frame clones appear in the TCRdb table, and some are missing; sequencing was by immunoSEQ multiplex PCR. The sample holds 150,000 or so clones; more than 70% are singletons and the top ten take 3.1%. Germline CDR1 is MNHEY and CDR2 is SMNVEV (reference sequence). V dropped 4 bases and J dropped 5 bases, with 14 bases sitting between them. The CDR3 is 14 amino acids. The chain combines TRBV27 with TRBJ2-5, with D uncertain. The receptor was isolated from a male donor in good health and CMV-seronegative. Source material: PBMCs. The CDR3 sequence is CASSSTLLGETQYF. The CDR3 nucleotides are TGTGCCAGCAGTTCTACCCTGCTCGGGGAGACCCAGTACTTC.